These 8 T cell receptor beta chains were sequenced from one sample in a study of T cells in Graves' hyperthyroidism and ophthalmopathy. Researchers took RNA transcripts and amplified the TCR beta CDR3 regions from them. Researchers ran a first-round RT-PCR on the TCR CDR3 using the HTBI primer set. TCRdb used MiXCR to reprocess the multiplex PCR reads, holding one entry per CDR3 protein. The repertoire holds about 640,000 distinct CDR3 sequences, with under 25% as singletons. The sequencing sample was made of blood. The source is a man between 25 and 39 years old with Graves' ophthalmopathy.

This clonotype was counted a few times. This chain connects TRBV19 to TRBJ2-1; maybe TRBD1 (6 bases). Germline CDR1 and CDR2: LNHDA and SQIVND (reference sequence). V was clipped by 0 bases and J by 4 bases, with 13 bases between them. The length of the CDR3 is 16 residues. For the CDR3, the DNA is TGTGCCAGTAGTATAGATGAGAGAAGGGGGTACAATGAGCAGTTCTTC. Translated: CASSIDERRGYNEQFF.

This chain uses TRBV29-1 with TRBJ1-2, with D unresolved. The CDR3 is 10 amino acids. Germline V gene data show CDR1 as SQVTM and CDR2 as ANQGSEA. The V gene lost 2 bases and the J gene lost 6 bases, with 4 bases spanning the gap. The CDR3 coding sequence is TGCAGCGTTGAATGGGATGGCTACACCTTC. It specifies CSVEWDGYTF.

The CDR3: CASDSTGQMDEQFF. The CDR3 bases are TGTGCCAGCGATTCCACAGGACAGATGGATGAGCAGTTCTTC. The chain uses TRBV5-5 and TRBJ2-1; TRBD1 is a possible D gene (6 bases). CDR3 length: 14 amino acids. The germline CDR1 and CDR2 sequences are SGHKS and YYEKEE (reference sequence). Deletions cut 7 bases from V and 8 bases from J, with 19 bases between.

J is TRBJ2-3 and V is TRBV2; perhaps D is TRBD1 or TRBD2 (5 bases each). The CDR3 has 15 residues. CDR1 and CDR2 from the germline V gene are SNHLY and FYNNEI. Trimming removed 7 bases from V and 6 bases from J, with 20 bases in between. The CDR3 spells CASNHLSGTSDTQYF. The CDR3 coding sequence is TGTGCCAGCAACCACCTTAGTGGGACGTCCGATACGCAGTATTTT.

This clonotype was counted at least ten times. The chain has TRBV10-3 and TRBJ1-1; TRBD1 agrees at 7 bases. The CDR3 runs to 14 residues. Germline loops: CDR1 ENHRY, CDR2 SYGVKD. With 10 bases clipped from V and 5 bases from J, the junction kept 13 bases outside the gene matches. The DNA of the CDR3 is TGTGCCACCGAGAGAGGTACAGGGGCGACTGAAGCTTTCTTT. Its translation: CATERGTGATEAFF.

This clonotype was counted between two and nine times. The rearrangement links TRBV7-2 to TRBJ1-5, with D unresolved. Germline CDR1 SGHTA, CDR2 FQGNSA. The CDR3 extends over 13 amino acids. Trimming stripped 0 bases from V and 4 bases from J, with 4 bases between. Here the CDR3 DNA reads TGTGCCAGCAGCTTAGCGGAAAATCAGCCCCAGCATTTT. It yields the protein CASSLAENQPQHF.

This rearrangement joins TRBV20-1 to TRBJ2-6, with D possibly being TRBD1 (5 bases). CDR3 length: 14 amino acids. Deletions cut 5 bases from V and 4 bases from J, with 12 bases between. CDR1 and CDR2 from the germline V gene are DFQATT and SNEGSKA (reference sequence). The CDR3 is CSAPPGSGANVLTF. DNA for the CDR3: TGCAGTGCTCCTCCAGGGTCCGGGGCCAACGTCCTGACTTTC.

V gene TRBV15 combines with J gene TRBJ1-1; 11 bases are shared with TRBD1. The CDR3 loop spans 17 amino acids. Germline CDR1 LNHNV, CDR2 YYDKDF (reference sequence). With 5 bases clipped from V and 1 base from J, the junction kept 9 bases outside the gene matches. The CDR3 nucleotides read TGTGCCACCAGCGGCATGGACAGGGGGCGCGGGAACACTGAAGCTTTCTTT. Its translation is CATSGMDRGRGNTEAFF.